Shown below are 28 T cell receptor beta chains from a single sample sequenced in a study of cytomegalovirus exposure and HLA in healthy donors. The primer mix had 60 Vbeta and 13 Jbeta primers. Some clones are missing from TCRdb's copy, which holds only in-frame ones; the method was immunoSEQ multiplex PCR. The sample has about 150,000 clones, around 70% seen once. Material: PBMCs. The origin of the receptors is a man in his forties or fifties in good health and CMV-seronegative.

A note on this clone: The same CDR3 can be traced to other DNA sequences in this sample. The chain joins TRBV15 to TRBJ1-2, with 7 bases fitting TRBD1. This CDR3 region has 15 residues. Trimming took 1 base from V and 0 from J; bases not matched to a gene: 2. Germline CDR1 and CDR2: LNHNV and YYDKDF (reference sequence). The CDR3, as DNA: TGTGCCACCAGCAGAGGCGACAGGGCTAACTATGGCTACACCTTC. It translates to CATSRGDRANYGYTF.

The V and J genes are TRBV7-9 and TRBJ2-2; no clear D gene. Per germline, CDR1 SEHNR and CDR2 FQNEAQ (reference sequence). The CDR3 consists of 10 residues. The V end lost 8 bases, the J end lost 5 bases, and 3 bases lay between the germline ends. The CDR3 spells CASQTGELFF. In DNA, the CDR3 is TGTGCCAGCCAGACCGGGGAGCTGTTTTTT.

The chain employs TRBV7-9 and TRBJ2-5; the D gene is possibly TRBD2 (5 bases). This CDR3 is 12 amino acids long. Looked up from germline, CDR1 is SEHNR and CDR2 is FQNEAQ (reference sequence). The V end was cut by 2 bases, the J end by 5 bases, with 6 bases between. The CDR3 protein is CASSLPGETQYF. For the CDR3, the DNA is TGTGCCAGCAGCTTACCGGGGGAGACCCAGTACTTC.

The gene calls are TRBV7-6 and TRBJ2-7, with 11 bases that match TRBD2. V shed 5 bases and J 3 bases; nucleotides not matched to a gene: 6. Germline CDR1 reads SGHVS; CDR2 reads FNYEAQ. CDR3 length: 15 residues. The CDR3 bases are TGTGCCAGCAGCCGAACTAGCGGGGGCCACTACGAGCAGTACTTC. Protein product: CASSRTSGGHYEQYF.

The J gene is TRBJ2-1, the V gene TRBV7-2, with 8 bases that match TRBD2. V lost 5 bases and J lost 5; bases outside the gene matches: 11. CDR3 length: 16 residues. The germline gives CDR1 SGHTA, CDR2 FQGNSA. The CDR3 protein is CASSPKGGRPDNEQFF. The CDR3 region has the DNA TGTGCCAGCAGCCCGAAGGGCGGGAGGCCCGACAATGAGCAGTTCTTC.

The chain carries TRBV28 and TRBJ2-4; 7 nucleotides match TRBD1. The CDR3 runs 15 residues. V lost 5 bases and J lost 0; bases outside the gene matches: 4. Germline CDR1 is MDHEN and CDR2 is SYDVKM. The CDR3 sequence is CASSRGQAAKNIQYF. In DNA form, the CDR3 reads TGTGCCAGCAGTAGAGGACAGGCAGCCAAAAACATTCAGTACTTC.

This clone turned up a few times. V and J are TRBV4-1 and TRBJ1-5, with 12 bases identical to TRBD1. This CDR3 region has 17 residues. Per germline, CDR1 MGHRA and CDR2 YSYEKL. The J segment lost 5 bases and the V segment lost 0 bases, leaving 5 bases of the junction unmatched. CDR3 sequence reads: CASSQDYGTGGDQPQHF. For the CDR3, the DNA is TGCGCCAGCAGCCAAGACTACGGGACAGGGGGCGATCAGCCCCAGCATTTT.

The gene calls are TRBV6-6 and TRBJ2-4; TRBD1 matches at 10 bases. This CDR3 has 16 residues. Germline V gene data show CDR1 as MNHNY and CDR2 as SVGAGI (reference sequence). Trimming cost V 6 bases and J 5 bases; bases outside gene matches: 10. CDR3 nucleotides: TGTGCCAGCAGCCCCCTTACAGGGACAGGGGAAAACATTCAGTACTTC. Translation: CASSPLTGTGENIQYF.

The rearrangement uses TRBV5-1 and TRBJ1-1; D may be TRBD1 (6 bases). This CDR3 region has 14 residues. Germline CDR1 SGHRS, CDR2 YFSETQ. V lost 3 bases to trimming and J lost 7 bases, with 16 bases between them. CDR3 residues: CASSSTAGAGEAFF. The CDR3 coding sequence is TGCGCCAGCAGCTCCACCGCAGGGGCTGGTGAAGCTTTCTTT. The whole variable domain, remainder taken from reference TRBV5-1 and TRBJ1-1, is KAGVTQTPRYLIKTRGQQVTLSCSPISGHRSVSWYQQTPGQGLQFLFEYFSETQRNKGNFPGRFSGRQFSNSRSEMNVSTLELGDSALYLCASSSTAGAGEAFFGQGTRLTVV.

This clone occurred a few times. The CDR3 loop is CATSTRQGADTGELFF. The CDR3 DNA reads TGTGCCACCAGCACCCGACAGGGGGCGGACACCGGGGAGCTGTTTTTT. The chain carries TRBV15 and TRBJ2-2, with 10 bases identical to TRBD1. The length of the CDR3 is 16 residues. Trimming cost V 4 bases and J 3 bases; bases outside gene matches: 5. Germline V CDR1 and CDR2: LNHNV, YYDKDF (reference sequence).

Details on this clone: One junction end disagrees with the germline gene, perhaps due to a read error. The gene calls are TRBV15 and TRBJ1-5, with D tentatively TRBD1 (6 bases). This CDR3 comprises 14 residues. Germline assignment: CDR1 LNHNV and CDR2 YYDKDF (reference sequence). The CDR3, as DNA: TGTGCCACCAGTCATGCTGGGACACCTCAGCCCCAGAATTTT. Amino acid sequence: CATSHAGTPQPQNF.

A few counts support this clone. J is TRBJ2-7 and V is TRBV28; D might be TRBD1 (6 bases). CDR3 length equals 14 residues. Germline-derived CDR1 and CDR2 are MDHEN and SYDVKM. Trimming shortened V by 6 bases and J by 3 bases, and 15 bases separated the two germline ends. The CDR3 region has the DNA TGTGCCAGCAGATCACAGGGATTCCTCTACGAGCAGTACTTC. Protein sequence: CASRSQGFLYEQYF.

This clone appeared a single time. J is TRBJ2-7 and V is TRBV7-9; D ambiguous. Germline CDR1 and CDR2: SEHNR and FQNEAQ (reference sequence). V was clipped by 5 bases and J by 4 bases, with 15 bases between them. CDR3 length equals 14 residues. The CDR3 coding sequence is TGTGCCAGCAGCAGACCAGGAAAAGATTACGAGCAGTACTTC. As protein: CASSRPGKDYEQYF.

The rearrangement links TRBV19 to TRBJ1-5; no definite D call. Germline CDR1 and CDR2: LNHDA and SQIVND (reference sequence). This CDR3 has 15 amino acids. V lost 5 bases and J 0 bases, leaving 11 bases between the germline ends. This CDR3 reads CASSVADYSNQPQHF. The CDR3 DNA reads TGTGCCAGTAGTGTCGCAGATTATAGCAATCAGCCCCAGCATTTT.

The genes are TRBV5-1 and TRBJ2-3; D may be TRBD2 (6 bases). Germline V gene sequence: CDR1 SGHRS, CDR2 YFSETQ. The CDR3 runs to 14 residues. Deletions cut 0 bases from V and 5 bases from J, with 10 bases between. For the CDR3, the DNA is TGCGCCAGCAGCTTGGATAGGGGAGGAGATACGCAGTATTTT. This gives the protein CASSLDRGGDTQYF.

This chain uses TRBV7-8 with TRBJ1-5; possibly TRBD1 for D (6 bases). CDR1 and CDR2 from the germline V gene are SGHVS and FQNEAQ. Trimming took 3 bases from V and 7 from J, leaving 13 bases between them. The CDR3 has 14 amino acids. CDR3 nucleotides: TGTGCCAGCAGCTTTGATAGGGGGAAACAGCCCCAGCATTTT. This codes for CASSFDRGKQPQHF.

The rearrangement links TRBV6-5 to TRBJ2-7; 9 bases line up with TRBD1. V shed 6 bases and J 6 bases; nucleotides not matched to a gene: 12. The CDR3 loop spans 15 amino acids. CDR1 and CDR2 (germline): MNHEY, SVGAGI. The CDR3 DNA follows: TGTGCCAGCAGAAAGCCGGGACAGGGTAAAGCCGAGCAGTACTTC. This codes for CASRKPGQGKAEQYF.

The chain has TRBV10-1 and TRBJ2-5, with 7 bases that match TRBD1. The CDR3 spans 15 residues. Unmatched junction bases numbered 12, after V lost 6 bases and J lost 5 bases. Germline CDR1 and CDR2: WNHNN and SYGVQD (reference sequence). CDR3 nucleotides: TGCGCCAGCAGCAACGACAGGGCGTTAGGGGAGACCCAGTACTTC. This sequence encodes CASSNDRALGETQYF.

V usage is TRBV6-5 and J usage is TRBJ1-2; TRBD1 matches at 7 bases. V shed 7 bases, J shed 1 base, and the junction held 9 bases outside the gene matches. From germline, CDR1 is MNHEY and CDR2 SVGAGI. CDR3 size: 15 residues. The CDR3 DNA follows: TGTGCCAGCACCAGGACAGGACCACTTAACTATGGCTACACCTTC. It codes for CASTRTGPLNYGYTF.

The chain links TRBV4-3 to TRBJ2-1; 9 bases fit TRBD1. V gave up 4 bases and J gave up 0 bases; unmatched junction bases: 13. The V gene's germline CDR1 is LGHNA and CDR2 YSLEER. The CDR3 has 19 residues. The CDR3: CASSREDRGRSSSYNEQFF. DNA of the CDR3: TGCGCCAGCAGCCGAGAGGACAGGGGAAGGTCCAGCTCCTACAATGAGCAGTTCTTC.

The rearrangement joins TRBV10-3 to TRBJ2-7; D possibly corresponds to TRBD1 (5 bases). V was pared by 5 bases and J by 5 bases, with 13 bases between. Germline CDR1 ENHRY, CDR2 SYGVKD. The length of the CDR3 is 13 residues. The CDR3 DNA sequence: TGTGCCATCAGTACAGGAGACACGCACGAGCAGTACTTC. The encoded protein is CAISTGDTHEQYF.

The chain carries TRBV5-1 and TRBJ2-7, with TRBD2 matching over 7 bases. Germline CDR1 and CDR2: SGHRS and YFSETQ. CDR3 length equals 15 residues. The trim removed 5 bases at V and 3 bases at J, leaving 11 bases unmatched. DNA for the CDR3: TGCGCCAGCAGACCAACGCAGGGAGGGGTCTACGAGCAGTACTTC. This codes for CASRPTQGGVYEQYF.

This clone was seen a few times. The rearrangement links TRBV10-3 to TRBJ2-7; possible D gene TRBD1, 5 bases. CDR3 length: 16 amino acids. Germline V CDR1 and CDR2: ENHRY, SYGVKD. V was trimmed by 7 bases and J by 1 base, leaving 20 bases between them. The CDR3 is CAITEKGADSSYEQYF. In DNA form, the CDR3 reads TGTGCCATCACCGAGAAAGGGGCCGACTCGTCCTACGAGCAGTACTTC.

CDR3 sequence: CASSLNQGANTEAFF. The CDR3 nucleotides are TGCGCCAGCAGCTTAAACCAGGGGGCTAACACTGAAGCTTTCTTT. The genes are TRBV5-1 and TRBJ1-1, with 8 bases fitting TRBD1. Germline CDR1 and CDR2: SGHRS and YFSETQ. The junction had 5 bases not matched to a gene; V was cut back by 2 bases and J by 2 bases. This CDR3 is 15 amino acids long.

This clone has just a few counts. The chain couples TRBV18 to TRBJ2-1, with TRBD2 matching 12 bases. This CDR3 comprises 15 residues. The germline CDR1 and CDR2 sequences are KGHSH and LQKENI. V lost 6 bases to trimming and J lost 5 bases; unmatched junction nucleotides: 5. The CDR3 DNA sequence: TGTGCCAGCTCGCGGACTAGCGGGGTCGACAATGAGCAGTTCTTC. Its translation: CASSRTSGVDNEQFF.

The V gene is TRBV6-6, the J gene TRBJ2-5; 8 bases fit TRBD2. The CDR3 runs 14 residues. Germline V gives CDR1 MNHNY, CDR2 SVGAGI (reference sequence). V trimming: 2 bases; J trimming: 2 bases; junction bases outside the gene matches: 1. The CDR3 loop is CASSYSGSQETQYF. The DNA for the CDR3 is TGTGCCAGCAGTTACAGCGGGAGTCAAGAGACCCAGTACTTC.

The chain carries TRBV19 and TRBJ2-2; 13 bases agree with TRBD2. Losses at the gene ends were 7 bases for V and 6 bases for J; bases not matched to a gene: 14. The CDR3 covers 18 residues. Germline-derived CDR1 and CDR2 are LNHDA and SQIVND (reference sequence). The CDR3 bases are TGTGCCAGTATGGGGGAGACTAGCGGGAGGATATCCGCCGGGGAGCTGTTTTTT. Protein product: CASMGETSGRISAGELFF.

CDR3 DNA: TGTGCCAGCAGCCCCGGGGGGGGCTCTGGAAACACCATATATTTT. This translates into CASSPGGGSGNTIYF. The chain has TRBV5-6 and TRBJ1-3, with D perhaps matching TRBD1 (5 bases). The V and J ends lost 4 bases and 0 bases respectively, with 11 bases between them. Per the germline V gene, CDR1 is SGHDT and CDR2 is YYEEEE. The CDR3 length is 15 residues.